Sequencing of this T cell receptor beta chain was carried out in a study of T cell responses to AZD1222 COVID-19 vaccine. Study-level points and caveats: Repertoire sampling happened only post peak T cell response.

Germline CDR1 is MDHEN and CDR2 is SYDVKM. V lost 1 base, J lost 5 bases, and 8 bases lay in between. This CDR3 contains 13 residues. Sequencing used immunoSEQ multiplex PCR; TCRdb keeps in-frame clones, though not all of them. The data show 100,000 to 150,000 clones, just over 85% seen once. A word on this clone: The antigen is undetermined.

This receptor was obtained from an adult in good health. V and J are TRBV28 and TRBJ2-5; no definite D call. The source material was peripheral blood, sampled on day 0 of AZD1222 vaccination. The CDR3 protein is CASSLSGWETQYF. The DNA for the CDR3 is TGTGCCAGCAGTTTATCTGGGTGGGAGACCCAGTACTTC.